This T cell receptor beta chain was sequenced in a study of T cells in Graves' hyperthyroidism and ophthalmopathy. Broader study findings: The model identified upcoming ophthalmopathy a median approximately 6.4 months ahead of onset.

Amplification of TCR beta CDR3 regions used RNA as the template. The TCR CDR3 first-round RT-PCR relied on the HTBI primer set. MiXCR, run by TCRdb on the multiplex PCR reads, gives a single entry per CDR3 protein. The sample includes about 210,000 distinct CDR3 sequences, approximately 16% of them seen just once. In this sample, this clonotype turned up a few times. The antigen is unknown. The V end lost 5 bases, the J end lost 2 bases, and 15 bases lay between the germline ends. The CDR3 extends over 16 amino acids. The germline gives CDR1 SGHTA, CDR2 FQGNSA. This TCR was recovered from a man in his forties or fifties with Graves' hyperthyroidism. The source material was blood. V usage is TRBV7-2 and J usage is TRBJ2-2, with D perhaps assigned TRBD1 or TRBD2 (5 bases each). The CDR3 protein is CASSPHGGYNTGELFF. The CDR3 region has the DNA TGTGCCAGCAGCCCCCATGGGGGTTATAACACCGGGGAGCTGTTTTTT.